The 4 T cell receptor beta chains below were found in one sample sequenced in a study of CD8 T cells in ankylosing spondylitis (dated 2017 in TCRdb). The research as a whole found: A TCR beta motif made up of several highly homologous amino acid variants appeared to be characteristic of blood from ankylosing spondylitis patients.

No antigen is known for these receptors. To prepare the library, 5' RACE was applied. Instrument on record: Illumina HiSeq 2500. The public reads were run again by TCRdb, first through fastp at Q25 and then through MiXCR, and only productive beta chains were kept. CDR3 protein sequences are deduplicated, and each keeps its most common genes and DNA. The sample table contains around 890,000 distinct CDR3 sequences; only one count was recorded for 12% of them. Of the sample, under 0.6% is held by the ten largest clones. Input material: blood, either unsorted or a sorted T cell fraction (not recorded which). Receptor source: a male donor with ankylosing spondylitis.

This clonotype turned up a few times. This chain uses TRBV12-3 or TRBV12-4 with TRBJ1-2, with 8 bases lining up with TRBD1. The CDR3 extends over 14 amino acids. V lost 5 bases and J lost 8; bases outside the gene matches: 10. In DNA form, the CDR3 reads TGTGCCAGCAGTACCTACCCACAGGGGGTAGGCTACACCTTC. Encoded protein: CASSTYPQGVGYTF.

This clonotype was counted at least ten times. The V call is TRBV29-1, the J call TRBJ2-2; D call uncertain. There are 12 residues in the CDR3. V lost 7 bases and J lost 1, with 7 bases in between. Per germline, CDR1 SQVTM and CDR2 ANQGSEA. This chain's CDR3 is CSAGENTGELFF. CDR3 nucleotides: TGCAGCGCTGGAGAGAACACCGGGGAGCTGTTTTTT.

V is TRBV7-8 and J is TRBJ2-3, with TRBD1 identical over 8 bases. Germline V gene data show CDR1 as SGHVS and CDR2 as FQNEAQ. This CDR3 spans 15 amino acids. The trim removed 1 base at V and 9 bases at J, leaving 9 bases unmatched. The CDR3 reads CASSLVRTGLPTQYF. CDR3 nucleotide sequence: TGTGCCAGCAGCTTAGTCAGGACAGGGCTGCCAACGCAGTATTTT.

This clonotype turned up a few times. This chain links TRBV6-5 with TRBJ1-6, with D possibly being TRBD1 (6 bases). The germline V gene has CDR1 MNHEY and CDR2 SVGAGI. V was pared by 2 bases and J by 10 bases, with 15 bases between. The CDR3 length is 15 residues. The CDR3 loop is CASSYTTGLSSPLHF. Here the CDR3 DNA reads TGTGCCAGCAGTTACACCACAGGGTTAAGCTCACCCCTCCACTTT.